This is a list of T cell receptor beta chains from one sample in a study of shared clonotypes between healthy human individuals. The repertoire was sequenced with immunoSEQ multiplex PCR; TCRdb's copy has only in-frame clones and lacks some. The sample consists of more than 2 million clones, around 95% of them appearing once. Sequenced: naive CD4+ T cells sorted from blood. The source is a man younger than 30 in good health. CDR3s include the opening cysteine and the closing phenylalanine or tryptophan. Each record gives: V gene, D gene, clone size, J gene, CDR3 DNA, CDR3 protein. A D gene is named only where the DNA matches it firmly. Size is omitted from some rows. Given values are once, few, many or a class for expanded clones.

>TRBV25-1|NA|NA|TRBJ1-1
TGTGCCAGCAGTGAATTGGGGTTAAACACTGAAGCTTTCTTT
CASSELGLNTEAFF
>TRBV4-1|NA|once|TRBJ2-1
TGCGCCAGCAGCCATACCCTCCGCGGGGCTAACAATGAGCAGTTCTTC
CASSHTLRGANNEQFF
>TRBV6-6|TRBD2|NA|TRBJ2-5
TGTGCCAGCAGTCCCAGGGAGGGCCCCCAAGAGACCCAGTACTTC
CASSPREGPQETQYF
>TRBV7-9|NA|NA|TRBJ2-2
TGTGCCAGCAGCTTTTCACCGGGGTTAGGAACCGGGGAGCTGTTTTTT
CASSFSPGLGTGELFF
>TRBV18|NA|once|TRBJ2-5
TGTGCCAGCTCACCAATGGAGGGGAATCAAGAGACCCAGTACTTC
CASSPMEGNQETQYF
>TRBV6-6|TRBD1|NA|TRBJ1-1
TGTGCCAGCTTGCCCAGGGGGTTGGGCACTGAAGCTTTCTTT
CASLPRGLGTEAFF
>TRBV6-5|TRBD1|few|TRBJ1-1
TGTGCCAGCAGGGTAACAGGGGGCACTGAAGCTTTCTTT
CASRVTGGTEAFF
>TRBV5-1|TRBD1|NA|TRBJ1-6
TGCGCCAGCGCCGGGACAGGGGATTCACCCCTCCACTTT
CASAGTGDSPLHF
>TRBV28|NA|NA|TRBJ1-2
TGTGCCAGCAGTACTCAACAGGGTGTTTATGGCTACACCTTC
CASSTQQGVYGYTF
>TRBV9|TRBD2|once|TRBJ2-2
TGTGCCAGCAGCGTCGGACTAGCGGGAGGTATCGGGGAGCTGTTTTTT
CASSVGLAGGIGELFF
>TRBV5-4|NA|NA|TRBJ1-2
TGTGCCAGCAGCTTGGAAGCAGGGGCCACTTACGGCTACACCTTC
CASSLEAGATYGYTF
>TRBV6-1|TRBD1|NA|TRBJ1-5
TGTGCCAGCAGTGAGCGGACAGGGGTCGGAGGGCATTTT
CASSERTGVGGHF
>TRBV7-8|TRBD2|NA|TRBJ2-1
TGTGCCAGCAGCTTAGCTAGCGGGAGCGATGAGCAGTTCTTC
CASSLASGSDEQFF
>TRBV4-1|NA|NA|TRBJ1-4
TGCGCCAGCAGCCTGCGGACCGAAGAAAAACTGTTTTTT
CASSLRTEEKLFF
>TRBV4-1|NA|NA|TRBJ2-2
TGCGCCAGCAGCCAGGCAGGGTCCGGGGAGCTGTTTTTT
CASSQAGSGELFF
>TRBV27|NA|NA|TRBJ2-7
TGTGCCAGCAGTTTTATGTGGACCTCCTACGAGCAGTACTTC
CASSFMWTSYEQYF
>TRBV28|TRBD1|NA|TRBJ2-7
TGTGCCAGCAGTCTAGGACAGGGGGCCTACGAGCAGTACTTC
CASSLGQGAYEQYF
>TRBV6-5|NA|NA|TRBJ2-1
TGTGCCAGCAGTTACTCGATCTGGGCCGAGCAGTTCTTC
CASSYSIWAEQFF
>TRBV6-1|TRBD1|NA|TRBJ2-7
TGTGCCAGCGACCCGGGACAGGGGGCCTACGAGCAGTACTTC
CASDPGQGAYEQYF
>TRBV4-1|NA|once|TRBJ1-6
TGCGCCAGCAGCCAAGATCGGGTCGGACTAATTGGTTCACCCCTCCACTTT
CASSQDRVGLIGSPLHF
>TRBV11-2|NA|NA|TRBJ2-1
TGTGCCAGCAGCTTAGTCATTGGTCAGGGTTACAATGAGCAGTTCTTC
CASSLVIGQGYNEQFF
>TRBV30|TRBD1|once|TRBJ2-5
TGTGCTTCGGTCTGGGGACAGGAGACCCAGTACTTC
CASVWGQETQYF
>TRBV5-1|NA|NA|TRBJ1-4
TGCGCCAGCAGCTTGGATGAAAAACTGTTTTTT
CASSLDEKLFF
>TRBV6-5|TRBD1|NA|TRBJ1-2
TGTGCCAGCCTCCCTACCCAGGGGGCGTTTGGGTACACCTTC
CASLPTQGAFGYTF
>TRBV6-1|TRBD1|NA|TRBJ2-1
TGTGCCAGCAGTGAATGGCGCAGGGGGCTTACCAATGAGCAGTTCTTC
CASSEWRRGLTNEQFF
>TRBV18|NA|NA|TRBJ2-7
TGTGCCAGCTCACCGTGGGGAGACGAGCAGTACTTC
CASSPWGDEQYF
>TRBV5-1|NA|NA|TRBJ2-7
TGCGCCAGCGGCGAGAGGGGCCCATCCTACGAGCAGTACTTC
CASGERGPSYEQYF
>TRBV20-1|NA|NA|TRBJ1-2
TGCAGTGCTGGGGGGGACTATGGCTACACCTTC
CSAGGDYGYTF
>TRBV21-1|NA|NA|TRBJ1-6
TGTGCCAGCAGCAACCACCCGGGGCTCAATAATTCACCCCTCCACTTT
CASSNHPGLNNSPLHF
>TRBV9|NA|NA|TRBJ1-1
TGTGCCAGCAGCGTAGCTACCTCGAACACTGAAGCTTTCTTT
CASSVATSNTEAFF
>TRBV12-5|TRBD2|NA|TRBJ2-2
TGTGCTAGTGGTTTGGCAGGACTAGCTCTAAACACCGGGGAGCTGTTTTTT
CASGLAGLALNTGELFF
>TRBV10-1|NA|many|TRBJ2-5
TGCGCCAGCAGAAGCGGGGAGACCCAGTACTTC
CASRSGETQYF
>TRBV11-2|NA|NA|TRBJ2-2
TGTGCCAGCAGCTTATTCCGCGCCGGGGAGCTGTTTTTT
CASSLFRAGELFF